The 3 T cell receptor beta chains in this list originate from one sample, sequenced in a study of blood T cells in healthy people across ages. Using a J-beta primer mix together with a sample-barcoded 5' primer, a second PCR was run for about 7 to 12 cycles. In TCRdb, the 5' RACE reads were re-called with MiXCR into one record per CDR3 protein. The sample yields fewer than 2,000,000 distinct CDR3 sequences, about 39% seen once. The sequenced sample consisted of blood. These receptors all stem from a human donor in good health.

This clonotype was detected a few times. The J gene is TRBJ2-3, the V gene TRBV7-6; TRBD2 matches 7 bases. CDR1 is SGHVS, CDR2 FNYEAQ, per germline. With 1 base clipped from V and 6 bases from J, the junction kept 7 bases outside the gene matches. The CDR3 is 15 amino acids. The CDR3 sequence is CASSLDAGEVDTQYF. The CDR3 DNA reads TGTGCCAGCAGCTTAGATGCGGGGGAGGTGGATACGCAGTATTTT.

This clonotype was picked up a small number of times. The chain carries TRBV9 and TRBJ1-1; 7 bases are shared with TRBD1. Germline CDR1 and CDR2: SGDLS and YYNGEE. The CDR3 is 14 residues long. V trimming: 0 bases; J trimming: 4 bases; junction bases outside the gene matches: 3. CDR3 sequence (DNA): TGTGCCAGCAGCGTAGAGGGGGCAGGCACTGAAGCTTTCTTT. It yields the protein CASSVEGAGTEAFF.

The genes are TRBV20-1 and TRBJ2-3; 14 bases match TRBD2. Trimming removed 4 bases from V and 2 bases from J; junction bases left unmatched: 5. The CDR3 is 16 amino acids. In germline, CDR1 is DFQATT, CDR2 SNEGSKA (reference sequence). Here the CDR3 reads CSAKGGLAGATDTQYF. For the CDR3, the DNA is TGCAGTGCTAAAGGGGGACTAGCGGGGGCCACAGATACGCAGTATTTT.